Described below is a single T cell receptor beta chain sequence and its context. The target antigen is unknown. The V gene lost 3 bases and the J gene lost 3 bases, with 11 bases spanning the gap. In germline, CDR1 is SGHVS, CDR2 FNYEAQ. The CDR3 runs 14 residues. The record originates from a study of T cell repertoires in cytomegalovirus infection. Across the whole study: Peptides in the study included HLA-C-restricted and HLA-B-restricted CMV epitopes. Public signatures in TCR beta pointed to CMV infection and matching HLA type. Whole-study findings and limits: People with CMV and the relevant HLA were identified by cumulative public TCR beta family frequency. HLA-C-restricted CMV clonotypes gave the most frequent clonotype in two of eight donors.

TCRdb passed the reads through MiXCR, listing each CDR3 protein once. The data contain approximately 1,000,000 distinct CDR3 sequences, 31% of them singletons. The chain combines TRBV7-6 with TRBJ1-1, with D possibly matching TRBD1 (6 bases). Sample: cultured CD8+ T cells from PBMCs, taken from culture after CMV antigen stimulation. The receptor was derived from a human donor in good health (CMV status not recorded). Some clones in this sample may be carry-over from other donors' samples. CDR3 DNA: TGTGCCAGCAGCTTGGGGACAATAGACACTGAAGCTTTCTTT. Translation: CASSLGTIDTEAFF.